Below are 5 T cell receptor beta chains sequenced from a single sample in a study of vaccination and CD4 T cells after COVID-19. Their antigen targets remain unknown. Described time point: late sampling 161 to 241 days after vaccination in a few convalescent patients. The sample's treatment: approximately 9-day PBMC culture with coronavirus spike peptide pools or control peptides (ViraFEST assay). The assay that was used to sequence DNA from cultured CD4+ T cells was the Oncomine TCR Beta short-read assay. Using its own MiXCR run on the PCR reads, TCRdb lists one record per CDR3 protein. The table shows approximately 17,000 distinct CDR3 sequences, with about 59% occurring only once. The material was CD4+ T cells from blood, cultured in vitro, obtained about 7 months after SARS-CoV-2 vaccination. The origin of the receptors is a human donor who had recovered from COVID-19.

This rearrangement joins TRBV6-1 to TRBJ2-2; TRBD2 agrees at 7 bases. Germline assignment: CDR1 MNHNS and CDR2 SASEGT. V lost 6 bases and J lost 7; bases outside the gene matches: 5. The CDR3 consists of 13 residues. This CDR3 reads CASRDTSDGELFF. The CDR3 DNA reads as TGTGCCAGCAGGGATACTAGCGACGGGGAGCTGTTTTTT.

V and J are TRBV6-2 or TRBV6-3 and TRBJ2-7; D is unclear. V was trimmed by 4 bases and J by 6 bases, leaving 16 bases between them. Germline-derived CDR1 and CDR2 are MNHEY and SVGEGT. The CDR3 totals 14 residues. CDR3 sequence: CASSFPGANLEQYF. In DNA, the CDR3 is TGTGCCAGCAGTTTCCCAGGAGCCAACCTCGAGCAGTACTTC.

The CDR3 here is CASRSQGVRGTEAFF. The CDR3 DNA reads as TGTGCCAGCAGATCGCAGGGGGTCCGAGGGACTGAAGCTTTCTTT. This chain connects TRBV7-2 to TRBJ1-1, with 7 bases aligning to TRBD1. CDR3 length: 15 residues. V was pared by 6 bases and J by 5 bases, with 12 bases of the junction left unmatched. Germline V lookup: CDR1 SGHTA, CDR2 FQGNSA.

With respect to this clonotype: An end of the junction differs from the germline gene, which may be a read error. The chain couples TRBV7-2 to TRBJ1-6; D is uncertain. This CDR3 region has 17 residues. Germline-derived CDR1 and CDR2 are SGHTA and FQGNSA. CDR3 residues: CASSPQAGPRYKSPLHF. CDR3 nucleotides: TGTGCCAGCAGCCCACAAGCCGGGCCTCGCTATAAGTCACCCCTCCACTTT.

The CDR3 protein is CASSRSQETQYF. The CDR3 DNA follows: TGTGCCAGCAGCAGAAGCCAAGAGACCCAGTACTTC. The chain employs TRBV7-8 and TRBJ2-5; D not certain. Per germline, CDR1 SGHVS and CDR2 FQNEAQ. This CDR3 spans 12 amino acids. Trimming took off 5 bases at V and 1 base at J, with 5 bases between the two ends.